This entry is about one TCR beta chain. The antigen is not known. This entry is derived from a study of cytomegalovirus exposure and HLA in healthy donors. Whole-study findings and limits: For presence/absence analyses, sequencing depth was assumed to be roughly uniform across donors. Later analysis indicated greater clonal expansion among HLA-associated TCR beta chains than among equally common other chains. Of the V segments, some could not be distinguished, including TRBV6-2 and TRBV6-3, and were excluded.

Germline-derived CDR1 and CDR2 are SGHAT and FQNNGV. V shed 5 bases and J shed 6 bases, with 20 bases lying between them. There are 16 residues in the CDR3. Amplification used 60 Vbeta primers and 13 Jbeta primers. Clones were sequenced by immunoSEQ multiplex PCR, and TCRdb holds only the in-frame ones, with some missing. The top ten clones hold under 3% of a sample with some 90,000 clones, about two thirds of them seen once. This rearrangement joins TRBV11-2 to TRBJ2-1; tentatively, D is TRBD1 (6 bases). The material sequenced was PBMCs. This clonotype was sampled from a man between 45 and 60 years old in good health and CMV-seronegative. The CDR3 region is CASSKATGRVVNEQFF. Here the CDR3 DNA reads TGTGCCAGCAGCAAAGCGACAGGTAGGGTCGTCAATGAGCAGTTCTTC.